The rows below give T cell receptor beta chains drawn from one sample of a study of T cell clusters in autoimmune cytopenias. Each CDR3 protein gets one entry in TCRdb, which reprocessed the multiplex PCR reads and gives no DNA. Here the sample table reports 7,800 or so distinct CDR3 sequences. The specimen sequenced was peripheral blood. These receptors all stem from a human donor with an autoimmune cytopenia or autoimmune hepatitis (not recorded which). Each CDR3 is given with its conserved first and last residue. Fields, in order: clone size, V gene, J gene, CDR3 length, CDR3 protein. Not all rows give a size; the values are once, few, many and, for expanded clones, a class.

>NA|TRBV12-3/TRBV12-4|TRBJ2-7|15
CASSPGLAGGYEQYF
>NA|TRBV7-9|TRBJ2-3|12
CASISTGGTQYF
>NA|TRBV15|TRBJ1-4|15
CATSGTGGEDEKLFF
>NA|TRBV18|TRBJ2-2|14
CASSPRRRTGELFF
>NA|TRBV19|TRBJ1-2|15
CASNAGASSYYGYTF
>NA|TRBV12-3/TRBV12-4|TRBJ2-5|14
CASRTGVNQETQYF
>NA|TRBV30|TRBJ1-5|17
CAWSGDRDGDSNQPQHF
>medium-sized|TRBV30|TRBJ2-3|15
CAWLPLRESTDTQYF
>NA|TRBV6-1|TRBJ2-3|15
CAAQGRGLRTDTQYF
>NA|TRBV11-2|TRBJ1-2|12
CASSKGLYGYTF
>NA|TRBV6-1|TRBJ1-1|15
CASSAPIGQNTEAFF
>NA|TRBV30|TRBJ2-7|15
CAWSPGTGGRYEQYF
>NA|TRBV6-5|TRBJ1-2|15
CASSYGPSADYGYTF
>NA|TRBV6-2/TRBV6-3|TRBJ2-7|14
CASRTPGLAYEQYF
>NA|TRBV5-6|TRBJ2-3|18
CASSSGQQSSSRTDTQYF
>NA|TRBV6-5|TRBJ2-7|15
CASRMSGRANYEQYF
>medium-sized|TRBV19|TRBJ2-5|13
CASSVTGGETQYF
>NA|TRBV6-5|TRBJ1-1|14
CASSYRQGSVEAFF
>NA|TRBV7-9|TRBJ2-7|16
CASSVVSWGSSYEQYF
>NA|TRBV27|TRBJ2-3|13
CASSPRTPITQYF
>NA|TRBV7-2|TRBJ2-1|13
CASSSRTRNEQFF
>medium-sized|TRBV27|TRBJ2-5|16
CASSSSTSGGSETQYF
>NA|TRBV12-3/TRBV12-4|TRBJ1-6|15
CASANSGGGNSPLHF
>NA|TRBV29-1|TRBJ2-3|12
CSGVRGADTQYF
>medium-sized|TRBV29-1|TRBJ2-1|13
CSVGTGGYNEQFF
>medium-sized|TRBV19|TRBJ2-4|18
CASRGNLAGGSTKNIQYF
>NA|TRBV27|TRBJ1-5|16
CASSLGSRSGNQPQHF
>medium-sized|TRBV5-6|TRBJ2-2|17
CASSNTGYLTNTGELFF
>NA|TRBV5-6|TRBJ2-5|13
CASSVGQWETQYF
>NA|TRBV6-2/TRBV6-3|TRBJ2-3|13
CASSSRLADTQYF
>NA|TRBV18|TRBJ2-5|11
CASSPPGTQYF
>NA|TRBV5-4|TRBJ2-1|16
CASSSRTSSPGNEQFF
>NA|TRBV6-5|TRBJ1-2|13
CASSSGKNYGYTF
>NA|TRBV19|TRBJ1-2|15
CASSIIGREHYGYTF
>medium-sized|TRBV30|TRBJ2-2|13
CAWSRLVTGELFF
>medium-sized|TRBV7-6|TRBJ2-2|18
CASSPEPGQGVDTGELFF
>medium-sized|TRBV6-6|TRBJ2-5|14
CASSYGTERETQYF
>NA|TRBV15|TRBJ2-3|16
CATSRDLAGVGHTQYF
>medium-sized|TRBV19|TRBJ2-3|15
CASSKFSGSTDTQYF
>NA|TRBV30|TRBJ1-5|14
CAWSRTGLLQPQHF
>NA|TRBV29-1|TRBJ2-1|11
CSVRGHNEQFF